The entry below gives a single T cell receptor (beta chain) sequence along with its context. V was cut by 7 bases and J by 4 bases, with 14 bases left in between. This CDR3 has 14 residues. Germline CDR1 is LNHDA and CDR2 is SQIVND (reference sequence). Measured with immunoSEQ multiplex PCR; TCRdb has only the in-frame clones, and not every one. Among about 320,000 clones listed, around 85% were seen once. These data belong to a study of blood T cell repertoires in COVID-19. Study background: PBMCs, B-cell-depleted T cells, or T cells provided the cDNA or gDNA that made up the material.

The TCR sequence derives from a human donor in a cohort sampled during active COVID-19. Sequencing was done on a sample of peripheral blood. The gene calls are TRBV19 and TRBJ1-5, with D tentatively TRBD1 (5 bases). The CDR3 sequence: CASTPDSPNQPQHF. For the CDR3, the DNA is TGTGCCAGTACTCCCGACAGTCCAAATCAGCCCCAGCATTTT.